Here is one T cell receptor beta chain with its context. Its cognate antigen has yet to be identified. A distance of 17 bases separates the germline ends of V and J, which lose 5 bases and 7 bases respectively. From a lookup of the germline V gene (reference sequence), CDR1 and CDR2 are SEHNR and FQNEAQ. The CDR3 spans 15 residues, from the cysteine through the phenylalanine. The DNA shown is the 45-base CDR3, in frame from base 1. The cohort comprised around 700 healthy bone marrow donors. At the time of sampling, every cohort member was nominally healthy, though immune exposures that went unrecorded were likely present. The donor tested CMV seropositive, placing the donor among the 290 or so seropositive members of the cohort. A peripheral blood sample was collected from each donor, and TCR beta sequencing was performed on peripheral blood mononuclear cells. Genomic DNA was extracted from the blood cell samples with the Qiagen DNeasy Blood Extraction Kit.

To prepare the library, the immunoSEQ multiplex PCR assay was applied. For the multiplex PCR, a mixture combining 60 forward primers for TCR Vbeta segments and 13 reverse primers for TCR Jbeta segments was used. Amplification of the CDR3 region of rearranged TCR beta genes was performed with a multiplex PCR assay on genomic DNA. The amplified TCR beta libraries were sequenced on the Illumina HiSeq System as 87-base-pair reads. From the authors' description of their analysis: In a later analysis, 77 million or so unique TCR beta chains were counted across the 500 to 850 repertoires, and roughly 11 million of these chains were shared by at least two donors. To remove PCR and sequencing errors, raw reads were error-corrected and collapsed into unique sequences using a nearest-neighbor algorithm that merged closely related sequences. Alignment of CDR3 sequences to IMGT reference sequences was used to assign V, D and J gene segments. For a sequence to be retained, a match of at least six nucleotides to both a V gene segment and a J gene segment was required. Rearrangements were called productive when the CDR3 lacked stop codons and stayed in frame with V and J; all others were non-productive. CDR3 was defined according to IMGT convention as the region running from the second conserved V-encoded cysteine to the conserved J-encoded phenylalanine. Sequences without an unambiguous match to a single V gene segment were excluded from the earlier analysis of several hundred of the donors. An earlier analysis of 587 of the donors called V segments functional above 56.7% productive rearrangements and segregating when the between-donor standard deviation exceeded 5%. To diagnose cytomegalovirus status from the catalog of TCR beta chain sequences, a statistical classification framework was built. V and J gene assignment, in a later analysis, came from comparing TCR nucleotide sequences with IMGT/GENE-DB human TR gene sequences. The TCRdist pipeline was used in a later analysis to assign CDR3 sequences and most-parsimonious VDJ recombination scenarios. In a later analysis, every TCR beta chain was defined by the combination of its CDR3 amino acid sequence and its V-gene family, and reads without a unique V-gene family were dropped. In a later analysis, 500 to 650 highly shared, low-generation-probability nucleotide sequences were removed to address suspected cross-contamination and a sequencing artifact. For each public chain, a later analysis derived a clonal expansion index from normalized ranks of inferred template counts within each repertoire. In a later analysis, generation probabilities were computed with a VDJ recombination model fitted to out-of-frame rearrangements, and the resulting probabilities were checked against IGoR. In a later analysis, TCR-TCR, TCR-HLA and TCR-CMV co-occurrence was scored with hypergeometric tests, and a repertoire-size bias correction was applied to TCR pairs. False discovery rates were estimated in a later analysis by permuting HLA or CMV assignments 20 times. In a later analysis, co-occurring TCRs were grouped with DBSCAN, and TCRdist sequence similarity was added when clustering was performed within HLA-allele-positive subsets. Repertoires with fewer than 30,000 or more than 120,000 public chains were left out of co-occurrence clustering, as were a few repertoires with anomalous nucleotide sharing. As stored in TCRdb, this immuneACCESS dataset retains in-frame rearrangements with V and J assigned. A fraction of the clones does not appear; measured against another copy, unresolved V genes explain less than half of the discrepancy, and the remainder lacks a known reason. The V and J calls and clone size are taken from that table; D and trimming were inferred from the DNA. Per the sample table, the count is 80,000 to 100,000 clones. 15% of the sample is taken by the ten largest.

This sample was taken from a study of cytomegalovirus exposure and HLA in healthy donors (dated by TCRdb to between 2016 and 2019). For the wider study: According to an earlier analysis of a few hundred of the donors, 150 million to 200 million T cells yielded roughly 110 million unique TCR beta sequences and approximately 300 Gb of sequence data. Among the roughly 430 genotyped donors, 81% belonged to the genetic ancestry cluster associated with self-reported Caucasian donors. To predict cytomegalovirus infection status, the study combined high-throughput TCR immunosequencing, statistical association of individual TCRs with disease status, and machine learning. Rather than using new phenotypic data, the later analysis identified candidate immune exposures from TCR beta sequences and from how often those sequences occurred across donors. A later analysis re-analyzed previously published TCR beta repertoires from hundreds of donors and added high-resolution HLA genotyping to study TCR occurrence patterns. Donor age, sex, ethnicity and CMV serostatus were compiled together with the repertoire data. Four to six DR-DQ haplotypes were handled as single units for association and clustering, since linkage in the cohort was strong. In addition to the first cohort of around 670 subjects, a separate validation cohort of approximately 110 different subjects was used. The study profiled the T cell repertoires of about 720 subjects by immunosequencing and related them to cytomegalovirus serostatus. Class I and class II HLA loci were covered by the typing at four-digit resolution. Genome-wide SNP genotypes for about 65% of the 666 donors were used in a later genetic analysis, which treated that subset as a discovery cohort. The study aimed to test whether cataloging public T cell receptors could reveal signatures of past pathogen exposure. In an earlier analysis of roughly 540 of the donors, high-throughput TCR beta sequencing was used to judge whether each TCR beta V gene segment behaved as functional or pseudogenic. All discovery cohort repertoires had been generated using a single sequencing platform. Typing coverage differed by locus: A, B, C, DRB1 and DQB1 were typed in roughly 620-630 donors, DQA1 in about 510, DPA1 in over 600, and DPB1 in 450 to 490. On average, around 200,000 unique TCR beta nucleotide sequences were sequenced per donor among about 400 genotyped donors of the cohort, with 15% to 20% of those sequences being non-productive. About 320 gigabases of sequencing data and approximately 85 million unique TCR sequences were included in an early release covering several hundred HLA-typed donors.

Broader findings and caveats from the paper: A cluster of highly shared sequence variants was judged likely to represent a technical artifact of the sequencing pipeline. A later analysis reported that several top co-occurrence clusters appeared linked to parvovirus B19, influenza, CMV and Epstein-Barr virus. The authors suggested that the approach could potentially be generalized to other disease states and immunological phenotypes. The cohort was sequenced for TCR beta chains only, and without alpha or paired-chain data the features that could be detected were limited. Correlated functional status among segregating V segments might be attributable to linkage disequilibrium, but an unknown experimental factor could not be ruled out. Most TCR sequences were observed very rarely across donors, whereas some public TCRs were present in many individuals. According to a later analysis, most CMV-associated TCR beta chains appeared to be HLA-restricted, and the HLA associations seemed to be driven largely by CMV exposure. An association between a missense DCLRE1C variant and V-gene and J-gene trimming of TCR beta chains was found in a later genetic analysis and replicated in an independent cohort. A further reported finding was that TCR beta sequences accurately predicted the HLA-A and HLA-B alleles for most subjects in the first cohort. Some IMGT-functional V segments, including TRBV6-2 and TRBV6-3, could not be told apart with the 87-base-pair reads, so those segments were excluded. According to a later genetic analysis, donors in an Asian-associated ancestry cluster had fewer N-insertions in productive TCRs than the roughly 670-donor mean. The only immune exposure information available for the cohort was CMV serostatus. In vitro tests confirmed that a few of the cytomegalovirus-associated TCR beta chains recognize cytomegalovirus antigens. Because HLA typing was unavailable for some donors at each locus, only the typed subset was used in association tests. A later analysis associated approximately 17,000 TCR beta sequences with specific HLA alleles at a false discovery rate of 0.05. A later analysis found that TCR association rates varied across HLA loci, with DRB1 alleles showing the most associated TCRs and HLA-C alleles the fewest. Roughly uniform sequencing depth across donors was assumed in presence/absence analyses, although this assumption may not hold. Because counts were too low, more than 15 rarely observed V segments, including chromosome 9 orphons, were left out of the earlier analysis of 587 of the donors. An earlier analysis of around 500 of the donors showed that most TCR beta V segments appeared in productive rearrangements either about 87% or about 30% of the time, which broadly matched IMGT annotations. The study listed 150 to 200 TCR beta chains as associated with cytomegalovirus. When HLA alleles, especially DR and DQ, strongly co-occurred, TCR associations were difficult to assign to individual alleles. In a later analysis, HLA-associated TCR beta chains showed more clonal expansion and lower generation probabilities than non-associated chains that were equally common. Cytomegalovirus status was reported to be diagnosed by the classifier with high specificity and sensitivity in both the original and validation cohorts.

This TCR was sampled from a man in his fifties in good health and CMV-seropositive. The chain is encoded by TRBV7-9 joined to TRBJ2-2; D gene: possibly TRBD2, on 7 matching bases. The sequencing input was PBMCs. The CDR3 in this case is CASSGGASFVGELFF. In nucleotide form, the sequence is TGTGCCAGCAGCGGGGGGGCTAGCTTCGTCGGGGAGCTGTTTTTT.